The 4 T cell receptor beta chains reported below all come from one sample, sequenced in a study of cytomegalovirus exposure and HLA in healthy donors. The study ran its PCR with 60 Vbeta and 13 Jbeta primers. Assay: immunoSEQ multiplex PCR; the TCRdb copy retains only in-frame clones and omits some. The data show around 90,000 clones, around 84% seen once. The sequenced sample consisted of PBMCs. Source of these receptors: a woman between 40 and 50 years old in good health and CMV-seronegative.

The rearrangement links TRBV7-9 to TRBJ2-1; D is unresolved. Germline V CDR1 and CDR2: SEHNR, FQNEAQ (reference sequence). This CDR3 contains 16 residues. Between the trimmed V and J ends, which lost 3 bases and 1 base, there was a span of 13 bases. CDR3 sequence reads: CASSFSMSISYNEQFF. In DNA, the CDR3 is TGTGCCAGCAGCTTTTCCATGAGCATTTCCTACAATGAGCAGTTCTTC. The whole variable domain, filled in from reference TRBV7-9 and TRBJ2-1, reads DTGVSQNPRHKITKRGQNVTFRCDPISEHNRLYWYRQTLGQGPEFLTYFQNEAQLEKSRLLSDRFSAERPKGSFSTLEIQRTEQGDSAMYLCASSFSMSISYNEQFFGPGTRLTVL.

This sequence joins TRBV5-1 and TRBJ1-4; 9 nucleotides agree with TRBD1. Germline V gene sequence: CDR1 SGHRS, CDR2 YFSETQ. This CDR3 is built from 14 residues. Losses at the gene ends were 4 bases for V and 5 bases for J; bases not matched to a gene: 3. The CDR3 loop reads CASSPDRGNEKLFF. The CDR3 DNA sequence: TGCGCCAGCAGCCCTGACAGGGGGAATGAAAAACTGTTTTTT.

The rearrangement uses TRBV7-2 and TRBJ2-1; TRBD2 aligns across 8 bases. The CDR3 extends over 15 amino acids. V gave up 5 bases and J gave up 5 bases; unmatched junction bases: 8. Germline CDR1 is SGHTA and CDR2 is FQGNSA. The CDR3 DNA sequence: TGTGCCAGCAGCATAGAGAGTAGCGGGAACAATGAGCAGTTCTTC. Its translation: CASSIESSGNNEQFF.

This sequence joins TRBV27 and TRBJ1-2; 8 bases match TRBD1. The CDR3 has 17 residues. Germline assignment: CDR1 MNHEY and CDR2 SMNVEV (reference sequence). V lost 3 bases and J lost 6; bases outside the gene matches: 15. The CDR3 spells CASSFLKGGGQGDGYTF. DNA of the CDR3: TGTGCCAGCAGTTTCCTCAAGGGGGGCGGACAGGGTGATGGCTACACCTTC.